This T cell receptor (beta chain) was recorded in a study of shared clonotypes between healthy human individuals. Data came from immunoSEQ multiplex PCR; TCRdb stores just in-frame clones and leaves some out. The sample has roughly 1 million clones; roughly 74% are singletons. This CDR3 spans 12 amino acids. Trimming stripped 0 bases from V and 10 bases from J, with 10 bases between. Germline V CDR1 and CDR2: SGHKS, YYEKEE (reference sequence). The sequenced sample was memory CD4+ T cells from PBMCs. Described subset: CD45RA-negative fraction. The chain recombines TRBV5-5 with TRBJ1-1, with D uncertain. This receptor was identified in a young man in good health. Some clones in this sample may be carry-over from other donors' samples. CDR3 DNA sequence: TGTGCCAGCAGCTTGGAGATCGGTCCAGCTTTCTTT. Protein product: CASSLEIGPAFF.